Given below is one T cell receptor (beta chain) in context. The source of the sample is a study of blood T cell repertoires in COVID-19. V lost 2 bases and J lost 0, with 7 bases in between. This CDR3 contains 14 residues. Germline CDR1 is MNHEY and CDR2 is SMNVEV (reference sequence). Clones were sequenced by immunoSEQ multiplex PCR, and TCRdb holds only the in-frame ones, with some missing. The profile shows more than 110,000 clones, roughly 86% of them singletons. The rearrangement joins TRBV27 to TRBJ1-2, with D perhaps TRBD1 (5 bases). What was sequenced was peripheral blood. The receptor's source is a man between 50 and 59 years old with active or convalescent COVID-19. CDR3: CASSLTGANYGYTF. Here the CDR3 DNA reads TGTGCCAGCAGTTTAACAGGAGCTAACTATGGCTACACCTTC.